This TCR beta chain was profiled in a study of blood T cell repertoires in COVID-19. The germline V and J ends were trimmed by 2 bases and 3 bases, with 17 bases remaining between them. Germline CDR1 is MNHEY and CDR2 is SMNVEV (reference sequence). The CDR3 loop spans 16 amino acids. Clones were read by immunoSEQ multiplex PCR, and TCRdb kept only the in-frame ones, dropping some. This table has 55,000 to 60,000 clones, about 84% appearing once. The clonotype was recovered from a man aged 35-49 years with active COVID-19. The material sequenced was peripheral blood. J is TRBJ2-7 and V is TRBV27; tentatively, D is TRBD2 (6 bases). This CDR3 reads CASSLRPDYQLYEQYF. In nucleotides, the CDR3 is TGTGCCAGCAGTTTACGTCCGGACTACCAGCTCTACGAGCAGTACTTC.